A single sample is the source of the 23 T cell receptor beta chains below, sequenced in a study of shared clonotypes between healthy human individuals. Clones were read by immunoSEQ multiplex PCR, and TCRdb kept only the in-frame ones, dropping some. The repertoire holds 800,000 to 1,200,000 clones, 70% to 80% seen once, with approximately 0.5% in the top ten. Material: memory CD4+ T cells from PBMCs. Subset of the sample: CD45RA-negative fraction. These receptors all come from a man between 18 and 35 years old in good health. Some clones in this sample may be carry-over from other donors' samples.

The chain uses TRBV18 and TRBJ2-1; 9 nucleotides align to TRBD2. Germline V lookup: CDR1 KGHSH, CDR2 LQKENI. V lost 5 bases to trimming and J lost 6 bases; unmatched junction nucleotides: 8. The CDR3 spans 15 residues. The CDR3 is CASSASSGNINEQFF. In nucleotides, the CDR3 is TGTGCCAGCTCAGCCTCTAGCGGGAACATCAATGAGCAGTTCTTC.

V and J are TRBV2 and TRBJ2-7, with 9 positions matching TRBD2. The germline gives CDR1 SNHLY, CDR2 FYNNEI. CDR3 size: 16 residues. Trimming removed 8 bases from V and 2 bases from J; junction bases left unmatched: 13. The CDR3 nucleotides read TGTGCCAGCTTCCCAGGTAGCGGGAGAGTCCCCTACGAGCAGTACTTC. Protein: CASFPGSGRVPYEQYF.

The rearrangement links TRBV27 to TRBJ2-5, with a tentative D call TRBD1 (6 bases). The V end was cut by 6 bases, the J end by 2 bases, with 16 bases between. The CDR3 has 15 amino acids. Germline lookup yields CDR1 MNHEY and CDR2 SMNVEV (reference sequence). The CDR3 here is CASRRYPDRQETQYF. CDR3 bases: TGTGCCAGCAGACGATACCCGGACAGACAAGAGACCCAGTACTTC.

This clone was detected once. This chain uses TRBV11-2 with TRBJ2-5; either TRBD1 or TRBD2 may supply D (5 bases each). Germline CDR1 reads SGHAT; CDR2 reads FQNNGV. The CDR3 has 15 amino acids. V dropped 0 bases and J dropped 4 bases, with 12 bases sitting between them. The CDR3 nucleotides are TGTGCCAGCAGCTTAGACACAGGAGGAGGAGAGACCCAGTACTTC. It codes for CASSLDTGGGETQYF.

J is TRBJ2-2 and V is TRBV6-6; D may correspond to TRBD1 or TRBD2 (5 bases each). Germline V gene lookup returns CDR1 MNHNY and CDR2 SVGAGI (reference sequence). The germline V and J ends were trimmed by 2 bases and 7 bases, with 14 bases remaining between them. This CDR3 region has 15 residues. The CDR3 DNA follows: TGTGCCAGCAGTTACACCGGGACCAGCCACGGGGAGCTGTTTTTT. Encoded protein: CASSYTGTSHGELFF.

The chain links TRBV5-1 to TRBJ1-1; tentatively, D is TRBD1 (6 bases). Trimming stripped 4 bases from V and 7 bases from J, with 14 bases between. CDR1 and CDR2 (germline): SGHRS, YFSETQ. CDR3 length: 13 residues. The CDR3 DNA reads as TGCGCCAGCAGCGCTATCCCAGGGGATGAAGCTTTCTTT. It codes for CASSAIPGDEAFF.

This clone appeared a few times. The chain is built from TRBV19 and TRBJ2-7; TRBD1 is a possible D gene (6 bases). The CDR3 contains 13 residues. Germline lookup yields CDR1 LNHDA and CDR2 SQIVND (reference sequence). The germline V and J ends were trimmed by 5 bases and 7 bases, with 15 bases remaining between them. CDR3 bases: TGTGCCAGTAGTGTACAGGGATTCCGTGAGCAGTACTTC. Its translation is CASSVQGFREQYF.

The chain carries TRBV10-2 and TRBJ2-7; 9 bases map to TRBD2. V shed 4 bases, J shed 1 base, and the junction held 2 bases outside the gene matches. CDR1 WSHSY and CDR2 SAAADI come from the germline V gene. This CDR3 region has 14 residues. CDR3 sequence (DNA): TGCGCCAGCAGTGCTAGCGGGAATTCCTACGAGCAGTACTTC. Amino acid sequence: CASSASGNSYEQYF.

To note about this clone: The sample holds other DNA sequences that translate to the same CDR3. The V gene is TRBV4-1, the J gene TRBJ2-1; 12 bases align to TRBD2. The germline gives CDR1 MGHRA, CDR2 YSYEKL. V was clipped by 4 bases and J by 5 bases; unmatched bases: 3. This CDR3 has 15 amino acids. The CDR3 is CASSRGLAGNNEQFF. The CDR3 coding sequence is TGCGCCAGCAGCCGGGGACTAGCGGGCAACAATGAGCAGTTCTTC.

J is TRBJ2-3 and V is TRBV28; 10 bases match TRBD1. Germline-derived CDR1 and CDR2 are MDHEN and SYDVKM. The CDR3 covers 15 residues. V was clipped by 3 bases and J by 3 bases; unmatched bases: 3. CDR3 sequence: CASSFLDRGTDTQYF. The CDR3 region has the DNA TGTGCCAGCAGTTTTCTGGACAGGGGGACAGATACGCAGTATTTT.

The table lists this clone with a few counts. The chain employs TRBV5-4 and TRBJ2-5; D gene uncertain. This CDR3 comprises 13 residues. With 0 bases removed from V and 0 bases from J, the gap between germline ends came to 3 bases. In germline, CDR1 is SGHNT, CDR2 YYREEE (reference sequence). The chain's CDR3 is CASSLDYQETQYF. The DNA of the CDR3 is TGTGCCAGCAGCTTGGACTACCAAGAGACCCAGTACTTC.

This chain joins TRBV7-2 and TRBJ2-2; perhaps TRBD2 as D (5 bases). The CDR3 totals 16 residues. V lost 1 base and J 1 base, leaving 10 bases between the germline ends. The germline gives CDR1 SGHTA, CDR2 FQGNSA. This chain's CDR3 is CASSLVGVGNTGELFF. CDR3 in DNA: TGTGCCAGCAGCTTAGTCGGGGTAGGGAACACCGGGGAGCTGTTTTTT.

Ten or more counts support this clone. The J gene is TRBJ1-1, the V gene TRBV7-3, with D unclear. In germline, CDR1 is SGHTA, CDR2 FQGTGA. The V end lost 2 bases, the J end lost 5 bases, and 12 bases lay between the germline ends. The length of the CDR3 is 14 residues. CDR3 protein: CASSLGLDGTEAFF. For the CDR3, the DNA is TGTGCCAGCAGCTTAGGCCTGGACGGTACTGAAGCTTTCTTT.

The gene calls are TRBV7-2 and TRBJ2-2, with TRBD1 matching over 9 bases. J was trimmed by 1 base and V by 2 bases; bases with no gene match: 2. CDR3 length: 16 residues. CDR1 SGHTA and CDR2 FQGNSA come from the germline V gene. Here the CDR3 reads CASSLMTGGNTGELFF. For the CDR3, the DNA is TGTGCCAGCAGCTTAATGACAGGGGGGAACACCGGGGAGCTGTTTTTT.

Worth noting for this clone: A read error is possible here, since a much larger clone lies one base away. The identical CDR3 is also encoded by other nucleotide sequences in the sample. The genes are TRBV28 and TRBJ1-2; D unclear. This CDR3 has 12 amino acids. Trimming took off 3 bases at V and 7 bases at J, with 9 bases between the two ends. The germline CDR1 and CDR2 sequences are MDHEN and SYDVKM. CDR3 coding DNA: TGTGCCAGCAGTTTGGTAGGGTTTGGCTACACCTTC. Protein: CASSLVGFGYTF.

About this clone: This may stem from a read error, because a much larger clone lies one nucleotide away. Other DNA sequences in the same sample also yield this CDR3. The J gene is TRBJ2-2, the V gene TRBV7-3; unclear D gene. The CDR3 is 12 amino acids. V lost 1 base, J lost 3 bases, and 0 bases lay in between. Per the germline V gene, CDR1 is SGHTA and CDR2 is FQGTGA. The CDR3 region is CASSLNTGELFF. The CDR3 bases are TGTGCCAGCAGCTTAAACACCGGGGAGCTGTTTTTT.

The chain carries TRBV6-1 and TRBJ2-7; TRBD2 matches at 9 bases. V lost 3 bases and J lost 5; bases outside the gene matches: 8. There are 15 residues in the CDR3. In germline, CDR1 is MNHNS, CDR2 SASEGT. The CDR3, as DNA: TGTGCCAGCAGTGACCTAGCGGGGAATTTCCACGAGCAGTACTTC. It yields the protein CASSDLAGNFHEQYF.

The V call is TRBV9, the J call TRBJ1-3; 9 nucleotides agree with TRBD1. The CDR3 is 15 residues long. Germline CDR1 SGDLS, CDR2 YYNGEE. V shed 5 bases and J 3 bases; nucleotides not matched to a gene: 6. The CDR3 bases are TGTGCCAGCAGTGACACAGGGGGCAGTGGAAACACCATATATTTT. Protein product: CASSDTGGSGNTIYF.

In its sample, this clone was seen many times. The rearrangement links TRBV7-9 to TRBJ2-3; D is undetermined. The CDR3 is 16 amino acids. The germline CDR1 and CDR2 sequences are SEHNR and FQNEAQ (reference sequence). With 0 bases removed from V and 4 bases from J, the gap between germline ends came to 14 bases. CDR3 protein: CASSLARTLGADTQYF. For the CDR3, the DNA is TGTGCCAGCAGCTTAGCGCGGACCCTAGGCGCAGATACGCAGTATTTT.

The V and J genes are TRBV28 and TRBJ2-7; D gene uncertain. Per the germline V gene, CDR1 is MDHEN and CDR2 is SYDVKM. Trimming cost V 3 bases and J 0 bases, with 6 bases left between them. This CDR3 comprises 13 residues. CDR3 sequence (DNA): TGTGCCAGCAGTTTCCTGAGCTCCTACGAGCAGTACTTC. Its translation: CASSFLSSYEQYF.

The rearrangement uses TRBV6-5 and TRBJ2-2; maybe TRBD2 (5 bases). The germline CDR1 and CDR2 sequences are MNHEY and SVGAGI. The CDR3 is 15 amino acids. Trimming cost V 7 bases and J 7 bases, with 19 bases left between them. The CDR3: CASILRGSSGGELFF. DNA of the CDR3: TGTGCCAGCATTCTCCGAGGGTCTTCTGGCGGGGAGCTGTTTTTT.

This clone was observed a few times. The rearrangement links TRBV5-1 to TRBJ2-1; 14 bases agree with TRBD2. This CDR3 has 15 amino acids. Germline trimming cut 4 bases from V and 9 bases from J; bases unmatched to any gene: 6. The germline V gene encodes CDR1 SGHRS and CDR2 YFSETQ. DNA for the CDR3: TGCGCCAGCAGCCAAGGGACTAGCGGGAGCGGTGAGCAGTTCTTC. Its translation: CASSQGTSGSGEQFF.

This chain connects TRBV4-1 to TRBJ1-1, with D possibly being TRBD1 (5 bases). The germline V gene encodes CDR1 MGHRA and CDR2 YSYEKL. This CDR3 is built from 14 residues. V lost 3 bases and J lost 1, with 9 bases in between. The CDR3 DNA follows: TGCGCCAGCAGCCACCTAGGACAGAACACTGAAGCTTTCTTT. Residues: CASSHLGQNTEAFF.